The clone carrying this T cell receptor beta chain was seen only a few times. The source of the sample is a study of cytomegalovirus exposure and HLA in healthy donors. The CDR3 is 15 residues long. V was trimmed by 4 bases and J by 2 bases, leaving 16 bases between them. Germline loops: CDR1 SGHKS, CDR2 YYEKEE (reference sequence). Amplification used 60 Vbeta primers and 13 Jbeta primers. TCRdb's copy holds only in-frame clones and misses some; the assay was immunoSEQ multiplex PCR. This table has roughly 110,000 clones, roughly 80% appearing once. Sequenced input: PBMCs. This sequence joins TRBV5-5 and TRBJ2-7, with a weak D call TRBD2 (5 bases). This TCR derives from a man aged 30 to 39 in good health and CMV-seronegative. CDR3 in amino acids: CASSRELAHAYEQYF. The CDR3 DNA reads TGTGCCAGCAGCCGAGAGCTAGCCCATGCCTACGAGCAGTACTTC.